These 2 T cell receptor beta chains were all obtained from the same sample, sequenced in a study of persistence of HIV-infected CD4 T cells. Their antigen targets remain unknown. Stimulation used around 10 ug/mL lysate from CMV-infected fibroblasts. Responding CD4+ T cells were sorted by upregulation of both CD40 ligand and CD69. The libraries were made with immunoSEQ version 4 in survey mode. Sequencing was performed with immunoSEQ multiplex PCR; in TCRdb, only in-frame clones are kept and a portion is missing. The data contain more than 5,000 clones, roughly 60% of them singletons. The sequences come from CD4+ T cells sorted from PBMCs after 18-hour stimulation, collected from a patient who received antiretroviral therapy. The receptor source for this set is an adult man with HIV who was CMV-seropositive.

By proportion, this clone is medium-sized. This chain connects TRBV6-5 to TRBJ1-2, with a tentative D call TRBD1 (6 bases). The V end was cut by 5 bases, the J end by 4 bases, with 14 bases between. The germline gives CDR1 MNHEY, CDR2 SVGAGI. The CDR3 is 14 residues long. This chain's CDR3 is CASSLTGPIYGYTF. The DNA for the CDR3 is TGTGCCAGCAGTCTCACAGGGCCGATCTATGGCTACACCTTC.

This clone has a single count. The rearrangement joins TRBV15 to TRBJ1-2; maybe TRBD1 (5 bases). Germline V CDR1 and CDR2: LNHNV, YYDKDF (reference sequence). This CDR3 spans 14 amino acids. V lost 0 bases and J lost 4, with 9 bases in between. The CDR3 region is CATSRDTGAYGYTF. The CDR3 DNA reads TGTGCCACCAGCAGAGATACTGGGGCCTATGGCTACACCTTC.